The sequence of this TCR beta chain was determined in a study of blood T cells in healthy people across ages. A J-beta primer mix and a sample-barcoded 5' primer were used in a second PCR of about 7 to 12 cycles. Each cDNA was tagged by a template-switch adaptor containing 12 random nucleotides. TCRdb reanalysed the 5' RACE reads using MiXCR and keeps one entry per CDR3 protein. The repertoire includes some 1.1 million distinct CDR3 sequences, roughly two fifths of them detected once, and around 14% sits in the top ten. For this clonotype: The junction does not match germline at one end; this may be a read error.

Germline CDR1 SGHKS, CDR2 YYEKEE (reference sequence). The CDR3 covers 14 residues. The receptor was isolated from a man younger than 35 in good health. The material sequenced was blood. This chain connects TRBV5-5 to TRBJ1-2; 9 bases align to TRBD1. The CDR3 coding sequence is TGTGCCAGCAGCTCGAAGACAGGGGGAAATGGCTGCACCTTC. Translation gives CASSSKTGGNGCTF.